This T cell receptor beta chain was captured by sequencing in a study of blood T cells in healthy people across ages. Germline loops: CDR1 DFQATT, CDR2 SNEGSKA (reference sequence). The CDR3 contains 15 residues. Remarks on this clonotype: Its antigen is not identified. Sequence at one end of the junction differs from germline and may be a read error.

Primed by a sample-barcoded 5' primer and a J-beta primer mix, a second PCR proceeded for about 6 to 11 cycles. TCRdb recomputed calls from the 5' RACE reads with MiXCR, one row per CDR3 protein. This sample has 1 million or so distinct CDR3 sequences, with less than 25% found just once. Points from the study as a whole: Strongly correlated with naive T cell percentage was TCR beta diversity.

This sample also belongs to another study, concerning T cells of mothers and their children.

V usage is TRBV20-1 and J usage is TRBJ1-1; 7 nucleotides match TRBD1. This clonotype was obtained from a girl aged 2 to 9 in good health. Sequences were obtained from blood. DNA of the CDR3: TGCAGTGCTAGAGAGGGGGGGACAGTTTTCACTGAAGCATTCTTT. It specifies CSAREGGTVFTEAFF.